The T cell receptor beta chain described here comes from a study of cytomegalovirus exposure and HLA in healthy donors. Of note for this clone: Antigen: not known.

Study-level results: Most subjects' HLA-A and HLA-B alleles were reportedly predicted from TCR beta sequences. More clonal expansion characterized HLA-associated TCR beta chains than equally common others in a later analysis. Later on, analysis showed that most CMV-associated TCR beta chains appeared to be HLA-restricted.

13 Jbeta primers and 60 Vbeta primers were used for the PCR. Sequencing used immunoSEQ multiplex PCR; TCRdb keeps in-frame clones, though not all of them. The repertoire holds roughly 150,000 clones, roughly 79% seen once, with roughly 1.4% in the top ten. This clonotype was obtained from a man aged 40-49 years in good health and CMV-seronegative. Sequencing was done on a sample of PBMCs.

The CDR3 loop reads CASSLAPAVNTGELFF. The CDR3 bases are TGTGCCAGCAGCTTGGCGCCAGCGGTTAACACCGGGGAGCTGTTTTTT. The chain uses TRBV5-6 and TRBJ2-2; D may be TRBD2 (5 bases). The germline V gene has CDR1 SGHDT and CDR2 YYEEEE. This CDR3 is 16 amino acids long. Deletions cut 0 bases from V and 2 bases from J, with 11 bases between.